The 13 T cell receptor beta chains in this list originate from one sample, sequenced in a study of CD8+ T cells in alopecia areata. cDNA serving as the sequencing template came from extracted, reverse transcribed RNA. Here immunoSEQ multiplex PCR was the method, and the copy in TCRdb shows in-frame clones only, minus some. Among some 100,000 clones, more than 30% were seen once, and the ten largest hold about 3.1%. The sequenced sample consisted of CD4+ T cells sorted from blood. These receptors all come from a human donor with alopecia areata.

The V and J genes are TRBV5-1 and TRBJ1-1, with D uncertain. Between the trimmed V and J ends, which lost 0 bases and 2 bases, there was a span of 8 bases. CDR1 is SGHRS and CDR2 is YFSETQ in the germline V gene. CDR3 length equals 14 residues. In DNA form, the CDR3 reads TGCGCCAGCAGCTTGGCGTTCACTAACACTGAAGCTTTCTTT. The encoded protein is CASSLAFTNTEAFF.

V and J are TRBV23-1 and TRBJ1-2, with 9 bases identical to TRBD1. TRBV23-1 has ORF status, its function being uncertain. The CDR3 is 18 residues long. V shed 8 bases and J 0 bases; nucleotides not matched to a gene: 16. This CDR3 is CASFLLGDRDFTNYGYTF. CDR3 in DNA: TGCGCCAGCTTCTTATTGGGGGACAGGGACTTTACTAACTATGGCTACACCTTC.

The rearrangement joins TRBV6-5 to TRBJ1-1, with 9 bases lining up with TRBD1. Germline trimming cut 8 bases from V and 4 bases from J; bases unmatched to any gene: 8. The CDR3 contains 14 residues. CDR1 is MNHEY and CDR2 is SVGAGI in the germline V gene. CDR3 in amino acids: CASRHRDRATEAFF. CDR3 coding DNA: TGTGCCAGCCGCCACCGGGACAGGGCCACTGAAGCTTTCTTT.

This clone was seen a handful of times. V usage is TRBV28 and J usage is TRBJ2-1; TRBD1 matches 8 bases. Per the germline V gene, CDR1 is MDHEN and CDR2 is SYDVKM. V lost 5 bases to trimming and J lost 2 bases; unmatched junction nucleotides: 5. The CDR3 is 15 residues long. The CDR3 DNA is TGTGCCAGCAGTACAGGGGGACGGGCCTACAATGAGCAGTTCTTC. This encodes CASSTGGRAYNEQFF.

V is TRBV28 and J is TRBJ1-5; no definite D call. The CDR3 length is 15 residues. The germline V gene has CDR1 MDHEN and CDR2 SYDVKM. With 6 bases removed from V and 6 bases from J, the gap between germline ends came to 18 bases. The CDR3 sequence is CASSSAEGSTQPQHF. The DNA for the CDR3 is TGTGCCAGCAGCTCTGCCGAGGGATCGACTCAGCCCCAGCATTTT.

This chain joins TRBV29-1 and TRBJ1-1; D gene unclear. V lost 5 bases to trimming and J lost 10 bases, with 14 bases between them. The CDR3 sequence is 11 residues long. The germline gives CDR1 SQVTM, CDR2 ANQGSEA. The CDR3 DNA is TGCAGCGTTCGACCGGCGAACGGAGCTTTCTTT. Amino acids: CSVRPANGAFF.

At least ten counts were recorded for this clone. The CDR3 nucleotides are TGTGCCAGCAGCTCACAGGGGGCCACAGATACGCAGTATTTT. Its protein product is CASSSQGATDTQYF. The J gene is TRBJ2-3, the V gene TRBV5-4, with 9 positions matching TRBD1. Germline V gene lookup returns CDR1 SGHNT and CDR2 YYREEE (reference sequence). With 3 bases clipped from V and 2 bases from J, the junction kept 1 base outside the gene matches. This CDR3 has 14 amino acids. Full variable domain (missing parts from reference TRBV5-4 and TRBJ2-3): ETGVTQSPTHLIKTRGQQVTLRCSSQSGHNTVSWYQQALGQGPQFIFQYYREEENGRGNFPPRFSGLQFPNYSSELNVNALELDDSALYLCASSSQGATDTQYFGPGTRLTVL.

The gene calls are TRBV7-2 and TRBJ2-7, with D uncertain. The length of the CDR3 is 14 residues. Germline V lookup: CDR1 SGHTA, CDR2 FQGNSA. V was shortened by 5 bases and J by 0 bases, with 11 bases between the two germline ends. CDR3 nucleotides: TGTGCCAGCAGCCTAGGGTGGCGCTCCTACGAGCAGTACTTC. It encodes CASSLGWRSYEQYF.

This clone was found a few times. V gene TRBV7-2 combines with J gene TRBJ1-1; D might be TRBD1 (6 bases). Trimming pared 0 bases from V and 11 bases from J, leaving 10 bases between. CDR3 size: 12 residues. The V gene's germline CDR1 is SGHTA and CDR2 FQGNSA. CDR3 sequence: CASSLARGRAFF. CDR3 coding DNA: TGTGCCAGCAGCTTAGCCAGGGGTCGGGCTTTCTTT.

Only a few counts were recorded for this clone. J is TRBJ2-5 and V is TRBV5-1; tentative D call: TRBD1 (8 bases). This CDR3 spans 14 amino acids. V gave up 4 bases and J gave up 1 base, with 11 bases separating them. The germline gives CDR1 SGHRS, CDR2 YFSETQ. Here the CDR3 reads CASSNRGGQETQYF. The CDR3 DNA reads TGCGCCAGCAGCAACAGGGGGGGCCAAGAGACCCAGTACTTC.

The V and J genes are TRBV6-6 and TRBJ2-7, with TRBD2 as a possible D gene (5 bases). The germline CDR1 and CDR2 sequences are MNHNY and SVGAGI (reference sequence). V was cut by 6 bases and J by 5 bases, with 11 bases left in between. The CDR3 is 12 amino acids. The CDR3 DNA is TGTGCCAGCAGCCCGCGGGCGGACGAGCAGTACTTC. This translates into CASSPRADEQYF.

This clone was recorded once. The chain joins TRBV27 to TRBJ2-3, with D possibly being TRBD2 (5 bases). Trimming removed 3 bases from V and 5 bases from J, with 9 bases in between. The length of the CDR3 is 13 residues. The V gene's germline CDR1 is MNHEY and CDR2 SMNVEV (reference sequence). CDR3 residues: CASSFTGVDTQYF. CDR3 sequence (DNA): TGTGCCAGCAGTTTTACCGGGGTAGATACGCAGTATTTT.

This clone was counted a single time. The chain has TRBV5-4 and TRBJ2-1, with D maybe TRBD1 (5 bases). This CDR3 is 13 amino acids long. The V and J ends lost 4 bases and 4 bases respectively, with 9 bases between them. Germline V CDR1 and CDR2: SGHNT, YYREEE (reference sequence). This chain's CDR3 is CASSPDSYNEQFF. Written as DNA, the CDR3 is TGTGCCAGCAGCCCCGACAGTTACAATGAGCAGTTCTTC. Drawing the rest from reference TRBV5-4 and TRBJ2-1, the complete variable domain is ETGVTQSPTHLIKTRGQQVTLRCSSQSGHNTVSWYQQALGQGPQFIFQYYREEENGRGNFPPRFSGLQFPNYSSELNVNALELDDSALYLCASSPDSYNEQFFGPGTRLTVL.